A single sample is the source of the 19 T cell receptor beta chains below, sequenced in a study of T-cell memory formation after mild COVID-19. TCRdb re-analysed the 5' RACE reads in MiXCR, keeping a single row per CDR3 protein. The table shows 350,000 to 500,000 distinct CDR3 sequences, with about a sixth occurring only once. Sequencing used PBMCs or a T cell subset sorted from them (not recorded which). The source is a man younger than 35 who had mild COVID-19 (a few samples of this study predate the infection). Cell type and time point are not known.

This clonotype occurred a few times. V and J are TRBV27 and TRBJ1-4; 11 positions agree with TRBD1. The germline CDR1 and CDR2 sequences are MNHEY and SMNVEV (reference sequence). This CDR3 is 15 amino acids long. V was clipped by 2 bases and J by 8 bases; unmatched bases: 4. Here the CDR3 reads CASSLGQGAGEKLFF. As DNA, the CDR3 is TGTGCCAGCAGTTTAGGACAGGGGGCCGGGGAAAAACTGTTTTTT.

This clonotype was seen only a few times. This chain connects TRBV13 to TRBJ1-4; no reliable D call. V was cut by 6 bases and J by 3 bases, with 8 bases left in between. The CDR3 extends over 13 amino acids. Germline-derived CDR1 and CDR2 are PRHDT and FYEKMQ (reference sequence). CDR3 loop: CASRLVPNEKLFF. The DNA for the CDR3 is TGTGCCAGCAGGCTCGTTCCTAATGAAAAACTGTTTTTT.

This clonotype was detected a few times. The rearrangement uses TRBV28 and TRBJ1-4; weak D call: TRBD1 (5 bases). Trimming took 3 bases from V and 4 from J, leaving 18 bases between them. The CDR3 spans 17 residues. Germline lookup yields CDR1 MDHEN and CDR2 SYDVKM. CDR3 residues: CASSFHRMGSFNEKLFF. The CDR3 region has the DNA TGTGCCAGCAGTTTCCACAGGATGGGGAGTTTTAATGAAAAACTGTTTTTT.

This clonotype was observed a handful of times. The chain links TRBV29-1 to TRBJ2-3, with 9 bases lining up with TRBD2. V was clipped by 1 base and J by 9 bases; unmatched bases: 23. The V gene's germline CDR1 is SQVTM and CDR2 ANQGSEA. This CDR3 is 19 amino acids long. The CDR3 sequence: CSVEGLAGSEVGVLRTQYF. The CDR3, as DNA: TGCAGCGTTGAAGGTCTAGCGGGGAGCGAGGTCGGGGTTTTACGAACGCAGTATTTT.

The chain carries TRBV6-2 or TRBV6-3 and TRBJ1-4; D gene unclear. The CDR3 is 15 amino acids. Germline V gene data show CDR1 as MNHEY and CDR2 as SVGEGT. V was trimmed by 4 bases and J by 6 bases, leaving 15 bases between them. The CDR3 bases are TGTGCCAGCAGTTTCCTCCGGGTCTCGCATGAAAAACTGTTTTTT. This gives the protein CASSFLRVSHEKLFF.

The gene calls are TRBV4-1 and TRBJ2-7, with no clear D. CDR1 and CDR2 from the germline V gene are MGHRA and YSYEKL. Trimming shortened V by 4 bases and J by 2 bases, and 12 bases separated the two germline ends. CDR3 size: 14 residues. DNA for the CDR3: TGCGCCAGCAGCCTCAAGCTCGATCCCTACGAGCAGTACTTC. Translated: CASSLKLDPYEQYF.

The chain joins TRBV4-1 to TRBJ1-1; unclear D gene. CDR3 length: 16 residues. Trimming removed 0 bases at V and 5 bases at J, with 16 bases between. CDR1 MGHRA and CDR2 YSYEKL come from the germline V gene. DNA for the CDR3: TGCGCCAGCAGCCAAGACCCGGGGAGGGTTGGTACTGAAGCTTTCTTT. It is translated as CASSQDPGRVGTEAFF.

CDR3: CASSFPVGGQYF. Here the CDR3 DNA reads TGTGCCAGCAGCTTCCCCGTCGGGGGGCAGTATTTT. This rearrangement joins TRBV7-9 to TRBJ2-3, with D possibly matching TRBD2 (6 bases). This CDR3 has 12 residues. Germline CDR1 SEHNR, CDR2 FQNEAQ (reference sequence). Deletions cut 3 bases from V and 11 bases from J, with 12 bases between.

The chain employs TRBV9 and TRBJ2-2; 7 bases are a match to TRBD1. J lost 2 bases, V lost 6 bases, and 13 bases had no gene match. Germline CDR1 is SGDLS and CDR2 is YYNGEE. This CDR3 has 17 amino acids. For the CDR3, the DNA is TGTGCCAGCACCCTACGCGCTTGGACAGGAAACACCGGGGAGCTGTTTTTT. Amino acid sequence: CASTLRAWTGNTGELFF.

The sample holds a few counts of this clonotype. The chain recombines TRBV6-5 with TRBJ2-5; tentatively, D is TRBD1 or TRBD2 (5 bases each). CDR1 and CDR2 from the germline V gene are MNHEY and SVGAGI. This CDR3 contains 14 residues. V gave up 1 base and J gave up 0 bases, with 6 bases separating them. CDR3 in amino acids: CASSYWGNQETQYF. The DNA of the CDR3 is TGTGCCAGCAGTTACTGGGGGAACCAAGAGACCCAGTACTTC.

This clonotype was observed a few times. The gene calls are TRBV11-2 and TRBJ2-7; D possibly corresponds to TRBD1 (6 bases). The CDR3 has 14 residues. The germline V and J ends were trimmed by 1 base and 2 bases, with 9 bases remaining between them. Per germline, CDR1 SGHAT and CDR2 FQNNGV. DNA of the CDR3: TGTGCCAGCAGCTTAGTACAGGGTACCTACGAGCAGTACTTC. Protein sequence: CASSLVQGTYEQYF.

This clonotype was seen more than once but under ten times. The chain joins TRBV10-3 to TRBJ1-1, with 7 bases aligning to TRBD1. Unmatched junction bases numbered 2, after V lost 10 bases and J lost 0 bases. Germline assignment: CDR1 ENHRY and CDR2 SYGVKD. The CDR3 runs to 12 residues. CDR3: CATTGVNTEAFF. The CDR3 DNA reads TGTGCCACCACAGGGGTGAACACTGAAGCTTTCTTT.

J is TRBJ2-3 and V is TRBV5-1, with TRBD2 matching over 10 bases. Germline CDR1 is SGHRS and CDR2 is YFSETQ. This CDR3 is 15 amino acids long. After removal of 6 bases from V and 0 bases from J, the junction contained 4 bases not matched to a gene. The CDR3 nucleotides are TGCGCCAGCATCCTAGCGGGGGAGAGCACAGATACGCAGTATTTT. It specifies CASILAGESTDTQYF.

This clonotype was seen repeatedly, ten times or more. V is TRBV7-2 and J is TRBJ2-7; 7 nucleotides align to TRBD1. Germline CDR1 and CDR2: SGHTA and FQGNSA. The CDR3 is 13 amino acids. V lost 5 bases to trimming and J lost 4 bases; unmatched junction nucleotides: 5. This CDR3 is CASSRGQTYEQYF. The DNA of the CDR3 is TGTGCCAGCAGCCGGGGACAGACGTACGAGCAGTACTTC. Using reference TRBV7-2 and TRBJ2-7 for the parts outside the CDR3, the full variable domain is GAGVSQSPSNKVTEKGKDVELRCDPISGHTALYWYRQSLGQGLEFLIYFQGNSAPDKSGLPSDRFSAERTGGSVSTLTIQRTQQEDSAVYLCASSRGQTYEQYFGPGTRLTVT.

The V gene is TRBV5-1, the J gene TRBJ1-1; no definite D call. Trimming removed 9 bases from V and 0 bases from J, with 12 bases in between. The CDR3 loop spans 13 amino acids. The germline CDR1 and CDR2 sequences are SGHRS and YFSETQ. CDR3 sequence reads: CATALEMNTEAFF. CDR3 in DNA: TGCGCCACTGCGCTCGAAATGAACACTGAAGCTTTCTTT.

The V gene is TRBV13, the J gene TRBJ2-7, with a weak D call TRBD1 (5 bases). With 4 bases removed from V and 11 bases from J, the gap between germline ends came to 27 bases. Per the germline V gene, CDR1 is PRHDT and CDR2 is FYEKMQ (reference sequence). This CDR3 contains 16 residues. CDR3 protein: CASSSFRRQRPVGEYF. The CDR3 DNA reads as TGTGCCAGCAGCTCTTTCCGTCGACAGCGACCTGTAGGGGAGTACTTC.

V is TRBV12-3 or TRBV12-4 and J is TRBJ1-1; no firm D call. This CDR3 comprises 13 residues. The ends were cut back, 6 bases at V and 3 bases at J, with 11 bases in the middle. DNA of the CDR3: TGTGCCAGCAGGAGGGCGGCGGACACTGAAGCTTTCTTT. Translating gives CASRRAADTEAFF.

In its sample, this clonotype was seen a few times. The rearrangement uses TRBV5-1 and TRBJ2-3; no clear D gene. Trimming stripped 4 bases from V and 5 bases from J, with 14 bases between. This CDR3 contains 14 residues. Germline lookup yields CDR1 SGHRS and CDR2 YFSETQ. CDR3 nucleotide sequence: TGCGCCAGCAGCCCTCGGACCCGTGGAGATACGCAGTATTTT. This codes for CASSPRTRGDTQYF.

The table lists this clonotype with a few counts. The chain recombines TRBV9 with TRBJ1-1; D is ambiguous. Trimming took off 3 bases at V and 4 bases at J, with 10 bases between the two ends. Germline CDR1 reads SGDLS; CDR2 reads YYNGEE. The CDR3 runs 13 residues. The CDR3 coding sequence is TGTGCCAGCAGCGGATATTTGGGCACTGAAGCTTTCTTT. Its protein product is CASSGYLGTEAFF. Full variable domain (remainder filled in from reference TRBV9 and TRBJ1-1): DSGVTQTPKHLITATGQRVTLRCSPRSGDLSVYWYQQSLDQGLQFLIQYYNGEERAKGNILERFSAQQFPDLHSELNLSSLELGDSALYFCASSGYLGTEAFFGQGTRLTVV.